Below are 3 T cell receptor beta chains sequenced from a single sample in a study of beta chain features in type 1 diabetes. Expressed TCRB transcripts were sequenced because the isolated RNA had all been reverse transcribed beforehand. Libraries were prepared by immunoSEQ multiplex PCR; TCRdb keeps only in-frame clonotypes and omits some of them. The repertoire holds approximately 470,000 clones, with around 28% as singletons. The sequenced sample was naive CD4+ T cells from blood. The receptors come from a man aged 18 to 35 in good health.

This clone was seen more than once but under ten times. This chain joins TRBV2 and TRBJ2-1, with TRBD2 identical over 9 bases. This CDR3 has 14 amino acids. Germline V gene data show CDR1 as SNHLY and CDR2 as FYNNEI. V shed 6 bases and J 6 bases; nucleotides not matched to a gene: 6. The CDR3 DNA reads TGTGCCAGCAGCCTACTAGCGGGCCGCAATGAGCAGTTCTTC. Translated: CASSLLAGRNEQFF. Together with reference TRBV2 and TRBJ2-1, the CDR3 gives the full variable domain: EPEVTQTPSHQVTQMGQEVILRCVPISNHLYFYWYRQILGQKVEFLVSFYNNEISEKSEIFDDQFSVERPDGSNFTLKIRSTKLEDSAMYFCASSLLAGRNEQFFGPGTRLTVL.

The chain has TRBV7-6 and TRBJ2-3; no clear D. There are 14 residues in the CDR3. V was trimmed by 5 bases and J by 4 bases, leaving 13 bases between them. Germline assignment: CDR1 SGHVS and CDR2 FNYEAQ. The CDR3 bases are TGTGCCAGCAGCCGCTGGCCAAGGGCAGATACGCAGTATTTT. This translates into CASSRWPRADTQYF.

The CDR3 protein is CAWSVPQAPNQPQHF. The CDR3, as DNA: TGTGCCTGGAGTGTACCACAGGCACCAAATCAGCCCCAGCATTTT. The V gene is TRBV30, the J gene TRBJ1-5; tentatively, D is TRBD1 (5 bases). Germline-derived CDR1 and CDR2 are GTSNPN and SVGIG (reference sequence). CDR3 length: 15 amino acids. V gave up 0 bases and J gave up 4 bases, with 13 bases separating them.